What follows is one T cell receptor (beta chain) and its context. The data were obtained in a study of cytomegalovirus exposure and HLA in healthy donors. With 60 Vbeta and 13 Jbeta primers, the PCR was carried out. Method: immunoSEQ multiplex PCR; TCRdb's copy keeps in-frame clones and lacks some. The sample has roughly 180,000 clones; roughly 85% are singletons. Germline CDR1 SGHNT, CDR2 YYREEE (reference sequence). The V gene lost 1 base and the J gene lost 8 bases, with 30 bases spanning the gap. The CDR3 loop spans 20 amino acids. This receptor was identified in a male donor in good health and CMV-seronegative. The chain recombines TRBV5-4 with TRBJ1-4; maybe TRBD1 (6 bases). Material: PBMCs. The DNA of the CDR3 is TGTGCCAGCAGCTTGAGGGGGGGGCTCGTTTCCCAGATTTGGAGGGAAAAACTGTTTTTT. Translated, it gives CASSLRGGLVSQIWREKLFF.